This T cell receptor (beta chain) was sequenced in a study of blood T cell repertoires in COVID-19. Germline V gene lookup returns CDR1 SGHNT and CDR2 YYREEE (reference sequence). The CDR3 consists of 14 residues. V shed 6 bases and J shed 0 bases, with 7 bases lying between them. Profiling relied on immunoSEQ multiplex PCR, and the TCRdb table lists in-frame clones only, not all of them. This sample has under 300,000 clones; approximately 85% occur once, and the top ten carry 0.8%. The chain uses TRBV5-4 and TRBJ1-6, with D uncertain. This TCR was sampled from a woman aged 25 to 45 with acute or convalescent COVID-19. The sequencing input was peripheral blood. CDR3 sequence: CASKRGSYNSPLHF. The DNA for the CDR3 is TGTGCCAGCAAGCGGGGCTCCTATAATTCACCCCTCCACTTT.